These 32 T cell receptor beta chains share one sample of origin, sequenced in a study of blood T cell repertoires in COVID-19. Clones were read by immunoSEQ multiplex PCR, and TCRdb kept only the in-frame ones, dropping some. The sample includes under 400,000 clones, 70% to 90% of them seen just once. Sequencing was done on a sample of PBMCs or T cells enriched from blood (not recorded which). Source of these receptors: a man between 40 and 49 years old in a cohort exposed to, infected with or recovered from COVID-19 (not recorded which).

The CDR3 sequence: CASVVSVPYEQYF. In nucleotides, the CDR3 is TGTGCCTCGGTTGTAAGCGTACCCTACGAGCAGTACTTC. V is TRBV7-2 and J is TRBJ2-7, with D unresolved. Deletions cut 11 bases from V and 2 bases from J, with 16 bases between. Germline CDR1 is SGHTA and CDR2 is FQGNSA. The CDR3 is 13 residues long.

This clone was counted once. This chain uses TRBV2 with TRBJ2-1; 8 bases are a match to TRBD2. The V segment lost 11 bases and the J segment 4 bases; nucleotides outside the gene matches: 7. CDR1 SNHLY and CDR2 FYNNEI come from the germline V gene. This CDR3 has 13 residues. The CDR3 coding sequence is TGTGCCGGCCGGGAGGGGGGGTACAATGAGCAGTTCTTC. Encoded protein: CAGREGGYNEQFF.

The V and J genes are TRBV6-5 and TRBJ2-1; 7 positions agree with TRBD2. Germline V CDR1 and CDR2: MNHEY, SVGAGI. V was clipped by 6 bases and J by 8 bases; unmatched bases: 13. This CDR3 has 15 amino acids. The CDR3 DNA is TGTGCCAGCAGGGGAGAGGCTAGCGGAGAGGATGAGCAGTTCTTC. Protein: CASRGEASGEDEQFF.

The chain carries TRBV9 and TRBJ2-2; TRBD1 aligns across 7 bases. CDR1 SGDLS and CDR2 YYNGEE come from the germline V gene. Trimming removed 0 bases from V and 5 bases from J; junction bases left unmatched: 7. The CDR3 contains 16 residues. The CDR3 DNA reads TGTGCCAGCAGCGTAGACAGGGGTCCCTCGACCGGGGAGCTGTTTTTT. This codes for CASSVDRGPSTGELFF.

This chain connects TRBV27 to TRBJ2-7, with 7 bases that match TRBD2. CDR3 length equals 14 residues. Germline V gene lookup returns CDR1 MNHEY and CDR2 SMNVEV (reference sequence). Trimming removed 0 bases from V and 3 bases from J; junction bases left unmatched: 2. The CDR3 region is CASSLSPSGYEQYF. Written as DNA, the CDR3 is TGTGCCAGCAGTTTATCGCCTAGCGGCTACGAGCAGTACTTC.

The genes are TRBV11-2 and TRBJ2-7, with no clear D. CDR1 is SGHAT, CDR2 FQNNGV, per germline. V was trimmed by 6 bases and J by 0 bases, leaving 12 bases between them. The CDR3 runs to 14 residues. The CDR3 loop reads CASRLTQTSYEQYF. In nucleotides, the CDR3 is TGTGCCAGCAGGCTGACTCAAACCTCCTACGAGCAGTACTTC.

This clone was recorded once. The chain uses TRBV6-4 and TRBJ1-5, with a tentative D call TRBD1 (5 bases). V was trimmed by 3 bases and J by 3 bases, leaving 6 bases between them. The CDR3 has 13 amino acids. The germline gives CDR1 MRHNA, CDR2 SNTAGT. CDR3 in amino acids: CASSEGDNQPQHF. The CDR3 nucleotides are TGTGCCAGCAGTGAAGGGGACAATCAGCCCCAGCATTTT.

The chain employs TRBV18 and TRBJ1-5; 8 nucleotides align to TRBD1. Looked up from germline, CDR1 is KGHSH and CDR2 is LQKENI. The CDR3 contains 14 residues. The ends lost 5 bases at V and 6 bases at J; junction bases unmatched: 6. The CDR3 sequence: CASSGQGEGQPQHF. The CDR3 nucleotides are TGTGCCAGCTCAGGACAGGGCGAGGGTCAGCCCCAGCATTTT.

The gene calls are TRBV11-2 and TRBJ2-3, with D uncertain. The CDR3 length is 13 residues. V was cut by 5 bases and J by 2 bases, with 8 bases left in between. Germline assignment: CDR1 SGHAT and CDR2 FQNNGV. CDR3 sequence (DNA): TGTGCCAGCAGCCTAACAGACACAGATACGCAGTATTTT. Translation gives CASSLTDTDTQYF.

J is TRBJ2-7 and V is TRBV16; 7 nucleotides agree with TRBD1. J lost 2 bases, V lost 2 bases, and 3 bases had no gene match. CDR3 length equals 14 residues. Germline V lookup: CDR1 KGHSY, CDR2 FQNENV. CDR3 nucleotide sequence: TGTGCCAGCAGCCAAGGGACAGCGGCCTACGAGCAGTACTTC. Amino acid sequence: CASSQGTAAYEQYF.

This clone is a singleton in its sample. The CDR3 is CASSLEGGASLPAFF. In DNA, the CDR3 is TGTGCCAGCAGCTTGGAAGGGGGCGCGTCTTTGCCAGCTTTCTTT. The J gene is TRBJ1-1, the V gene TRBV5-5; 7 bases map to TRBD1. In germline, CDR1 is SGHKS, CDR2 YYEKEE (reference sequence). V trimming: 0 bases; J trimming: 10 bases; junction bases outside the gene matches: 12. The CDR3 length is 15 residues.

CDR3 nucleotides: TGTGCCAGCAGCAAAGTCAGGGGCAGCCCTAAGGATCAGCCCCAGCATTTT. Translating it yields CASSKVRGSPKDQPQHF. This chain joins TRBV21-1 and TRBJ1-5; the DNA was not compared with TRBD1, the D call given in the table. TRBV21-1 is noted as a pseudogene. The CDR3 runs to 17 residues.

As DNA, the CDR3 is TGTGCCAGCTCACCCGGGGGGGGGAAAGAGCAGTACTTC. This translates into CASSPGGGKEQYF. The chain recombines TRBV18 with TRBJ2-7; 8 bases match TRBD2. Per the germline V gene, CDR1 is KGHSH and CDR2 is LQKENI. V gave up 3 bases and J gave up 7 bases; unmatched junction bases: 5. The CDR3 spans 13 residues. Using reference TRBV18 and TRBJ2-7 for the parts outside the CDR3, the full variable domain is NAGVMQNPRHLVRRRGQEARLRCSPMKGHSHVYWYRQLPEEGLKFMVYLQKENIIDESGMPKERFSAEFPKEGPSILRIQQVVRGDSAAYFCASSPGGGKEQYFGPGTRLTVT.

J is TRBJ2-7 and V is TRBV15, with D possibly being TRBD1 (6 bases). The germline V gene has CDR1 LNHNV and CDR2 YYDKDF (reference sequence). V was pared by 5 bases and J by 1 base, with 12 bases between. The CDR3 sequence is 14 residues long. In nucleotides, the CDR3 is TGTGCCACCAGCGGGGGCCGTTGGTCCTACGAGCAGTACTTC. Translated: CATSGGRWSYEQYF.

V usage is TRBV18 and J usage is TRBJ2-7, with a weak D call TRBD2 (5 bases). This CDR3 has 15 amino acids. Germline V lookup: CDR1 KGHSH, CDR2 LQKENI. Deletions cut 5 bases from V and 1 base from J, with 15 bases between. CDR3 in amino acids: CASSMDSDVSYEQYF. CDR3 nucleotide sequence: TGTGCCAGCTCAATGGACTCAGACGTATCCTACGAGCAGTACTTC.

The genes are TRBV6-5 and TRBJ1-1, with D possibly TRBD1 on 6 matching bases. Germline CDR1 and CDR2: MNHEY and SVGAGI. The CDR3 consists of 12 residues. The V end was cut by 5 bases, the J end by 5 bases, with 9 bases between. CDR3: CASSTQGTEAFF. The CDR3 DNA sequence: TGTGCCAGCAGTACGCAGGGGACTGAAGCTTTCTTT.

The chain links TRBV7-8 to TRBJ2-5; TRBD2 might be the D (5 bases). Trimming took off 5 bases at V and 5 bases at J, with 18 bases between the two ends. The CDR3 runs to 15 residues. Germline loops: CDR1 SGHVS, CDR2 FQNEAQ. CDR3 in DNA: TGTGCCAGCAGCCGGAGAGAGGGAGTAGATGAGACCCAGTACTTC. Its protein is CASSRREGVDETQYF.

The chain has TRBV4-2 and TRBJ1-4; 7 nucleotides line up with TRBD1. V lost 2 bases, J lost 4 bases, and 10 bases stayed unmatched. The CDR3 runs to 17 residues. Germline V gives CDR1 LGHNA, CDR2 YNFKEQ. CDR3: CASSQFGGQSINEKLFF. Here the CDR3 DNA reads TGTGCCAGCAGCCAATTCGGGGGACAGTCCATTAATGAAAAACTGTTTTTT.

This chain joins TRBV5-1 and TRBJ2-2, with TRBD2 identical over 9 bases. Germline CDR1 reads SGHRS; CDR2 reads YFSETQ. This CDR3 has 14 amino acids. J lost 3 bases, V lost 6 bases, and 3 bases had no gene match. The CDR3 region is CASTLAGHTGELFF. CDR3 DNA: TGCGCCAGCACTCTAGCGGGACACACCGGGGAGCTGTTTTTT.

The rearrangement links TRBV2 to TRBJ1-5; TRBD1 agrees at 9 bases. The germline V gene has CDR1 SNHLY and CDR2 FYNNEI. CDR3 length equals 13 residues. V was pared by 6 bases and J by 9 bases, with 6 bases of the junction left unmatched. The DNA for the CDR3 is TGTGCCAGCAGGGGGACAGGGCAAGGGCCCCAGCATTTT. Amino acid sequence: CASRGTGQGPQHF.

V usage is TRBV7-9 and J usage is TRBJ2-5, with 10 bases matching TRBD1. Germline V lookup: CDR1 SEHNR, CDR2 FQNEAQ (reference sequence). Unmatched junction bases numbered 4, after V lost 5 bases and J lost 7 bases. The CDR3 consists of 13 residues. CDR3 protein: CASSPGTGVTQYF. CDR3 nucleotides: TGTGCCAGCAGCCCCGGGACAGGGGTGACCCAGTACTTC.

For the CDR3, the DNA is TGTGCCAGCAGTTACAACTCCGGTCAGCCCCAGCATTTT. It is translated as CASSYNSGQPQHF. The chain links TRBV6-5 to TRBJ1-5; no firm D call. Deletions cut 2 bases from V and 6 bases from J, with 8 bases between. In germline, CDR1 is MNHEY, CDR2 SVGAGI. CDR3 length: 13 amino acids.

The chain employs TRBV18 and TRBJ1-2; the D gene is possibly TRBD1 (6 bases). This CDR3 comprises 13 residues. Germline lookup yields CDR1 KGHSH and CDR2 LQKENI. The germline V and J ends were trimmed by 2 bases and 6 bases, with 10 bases remaining between them. CDR3 sequence reads: CASSPGQLHGYTF. The DNA of the CDR3 is TGTGCCAGCTCACCAGGACAGCTGCATGGCTACACCTTC.

The V gene is TRBV30, the J gene TRBJ2-5; maybe TRBD2 (7 bases). The ends were cut back, 2 bases at V and 1 base at J, with 17 bases in the middle. This CDR3 has 16 residues. Germline V gene sequence: CDR1 GTSNPN, CDR2 SVGIG (reference sequence). CDR3 sequence (DNA): TGTGCCTGGAGTAATCTGGGGGGGCCGTTCCAAGAGACCCAGTACTTC. This translates into CAWSNLGGPFQETQYF.

This CDR3 is CASSIVPGGDNSPLHF. The CDR3 region has the DNA TGTGCCAGTAGTATAGTACCCGGGGGTGATAATTCACCCCTCCACTTT. The chain uses TRBV19 and TRBJ1-6, with D possibly matching TRBD1 (5 bases). This CDR3 region has 16 residues. CDR1 and CDR2 from the germline V gene are LNHDA and SQIVND (reference sequence). The V end lost 1 base, the J end lost 5 bases, and 12 bases lay between the germline ends.

This clone was recorded only once. The chain is built from TRBV6-5 and TRBJ1-1, with unresolved D. The CDR3 consists of 13 residues. Per the germline V gene, CDR1 is MNHEY and CDR2 is SVGAGI. With 5 bases removed from V and 0 bases from J, the gap between germline ends came to 7 bases. The CDR3 region is CASSLFLNTEAFF. CDR3 DNA sequence: TGTGCCAGCAGTCTATTTCTGAACACTGAAGCTTTCTTT.

The CDR3 DNA follows: TGTGCCAGCTCACCGAGCGGCGGGAGTACCTACAATGAGCAGTTCTTC. Protein sequence: CASSPSGGSTYNEQFF. The chain has TRBV18 and TRBJ2-1; TRBD2 matches 7 bases. CDR1 and CDR2 (germline): KGHSH, LQKENI. The CDR3 has 16 residues. Trimming took 3 bases from V and 2 from J; bases not matched to a gene: 7.

The V call is TRBV3-1 (or the pseudogene TRBV3-2), the J call TRBJ1-6; 8 bases line up with TRBD1. This CDR3 spans 15 amino acids. Germline-derived CDR1 and CDR2 are LGHDT and YNNKEL (reference sequence). V dropped 3 bases and J dropped 9; count of bases not matched to a gene: 7. Here the CDR3 DNA reads TGTGCCAGCAGCCAGAACTCAGGGGGCGGTTCACCCCTCCACTTT. This codes for CASSQNSGGGSPLHF.

CDR3 residues: CASSHRTGNFYNEQFF. The CDR3, as DNA: TGCGCCAGCAGTCACCGGACAGGGAACTTCTACAATGAGCAGTTCTTC. The rearrangement links TRBV5-1 to TRBJ2-1, with TRBD1 matching 8 bases. The CDR3 has 16 amino acids. V trimming: 5 bases; J trimming: 3 bases; junction bases outside the gene matches: 10. CDR1 and CDR2 from the germline V gene are SGHRS and YFSETQ. The full variable domain, in which reference TRBV5-1 and TRBJ2-1 provide the parts outside the CDR3, is KAGVTQTPRYLIKTRGQQVTLSCSPISGHRSVSWYQQTPGQGLQFLFEYFSETQRNKGNFPGRFSGRQFSNSRSEMNVSTLELGDSALYLCASSHRTGNFYNEQFFGPGTRLTVL.

This chain connects TRBV3-1 (or the pseudogene TRBV3-2) to TRBJ1-2; the match to TRBD1 covers 9 bases. The trim removed 4 bases at V and 4 bases at J, leaving 7 bases unmatched. The CDR3 extends over 15 amino acids. Germline V gene sequence: CDR1 LGHDT, CDR2 YNNKEL (reference sequence). This chain's CDR3 is CASSPTGGAGYGYTF. Here the CDR3 DNA reads TGTGCCAGCAGCCCAACAGGGGGCGCCGGCTATGGCTACACCTTC.

The V and J genes are TRBV7-2 and TRBJ2-1; 11 nucleotides agree with TRBD2. The ends lost 5 bases at V and 5 bases at J; junction bases unmatched: 11. Germline CDR1 reads SGHTA; CDR2 reads FQGNSA. The CDR3 is made up of 17 amino acids. The CDR3 reads CASSPRLAGRVNNEQFF. DNA for the CDR3: TGTGCCAGCAGCCCCCGACTAGCGGGGAGGGTGAACAATGAGCAGTTCTTC.

Only a few counts were recorded for this clone. The V gene is TRBV10-3, the J gene TRBJ2-3, with 11 positions matching TRBD2. CDR1 is ENHRY, CDR2 SYGVKD, per germline. The CDR3 runs 17 residues. V lost 4 bases and J lost 4; bases outside the gene matches: 10. The CDR3 nucleotides are TGTGCCATCAGTGTCGTCGAGACTAGCGGGATTTCAGATACGCAGTATTTT. It codes for CAISVVETSGISDTQYF.